This record concerns one T cell receptor (beta chain) sequence. Its matching antigen is unknown. The data originate from a study of siplizumab effects on memory and regulatory T cells. Study-level results: Only a minor fraction of alloreactive clones mapped to unstimulated subsets.

Measured with immunoSEQ multiplex PCR; TCRdb has only the in-frame clones, and not every one. The sample yields about 100,000 clones, about 93% seen once. The CDR3 extends over 15 amino acids. The V gene end was trimmed by 5 bases and the J gene end by 3 bases; junction bases not matched to a gene: 8. Germline lookup yields CDR1 LNHDA and CDR2 SQIVND (reference sequence). This TCR came from a human donor in good health. The specimen sequenced was Tregs sorted from blood. The chain carries TRBV19 and TRBJ2-7; 9 bases are shared with TRBD2. The CDR3 sequence is CASSPTLAGNYEQYF. The CDR3 coding sequence is TGTGCCAGTAGTCCTACTCTAGCGGGAAACTACGAGCAGTACTTC.